This is a list of T cell receptor beta chains from one sample in a study of Tregs in tolerant kidney transplant recipients. The method was immunoSEQ multiplex PCR; TCRdb's version includes in-frame clones alone and lacks a portion of them. This sample has roughly 80,000 clones, with 98% found just once. Sequenced here: CD4+ T cells from blood, sampled before the transplant. These receptors were taken from a human donor who received a combined kidney and bone marrow transplant. CDR3s include the opening cysteine and the closing phenylalanine or tryptophan. A D gene is named only where the DNA matches it firmly. Part of the rows lack a size; the others show once, few, many or a class for expanded clones.

cdr3_nt: TGTGCCAGCTCATATGACCAGGGAAGCTATGAAAAACTGTTTTTT
cdr3_aa: CASSYDQGSYEKLFF
j_call: TRBJ1-4
d_call: -
v_call: TRBV18
clone_size: once

cdr3_nt: TGTGCCAGCAGCAAGATGGGGACTGCCCCTGGGAATGAGCAGTTCTTC
cdr3_aa: CASSKMGTAPGNEQFF
j_call: TRBJ2-1
d_call: -
v_call: TRBV9
clone_size: -

cdr3_nt: TGCGCCAGCAGTGTAGTGAATCAGCCCCAGCATTTT
cdr3_aa: CASSVVNQPQHF
j_call: TRBJ1-5
d_call: -
v_call: TRBV10-1
clone_size: -

cdr3_nt: TGTGCCAGCAGTGAAATGGGCCCCTCTGGGGAGCAGTACTTC
cdr3_aa: CASSEMGPSGEQYF
j_call: TRBJ2-7
d_call: -
v_call: TRBV25-1
clone_size: -

cdr3_nt: TGTGCCAGCACCGGATACAGTGTTGGAAACACCATATATTTT
cdr3_aa: CASTGYSVGNTIYF
j_call: TRBJ1-3
d_call: -
v_call: TRBV7-2
clone_size: -

cdr3_nt: TGTGCCAGCAGCTTGGCCAGGGGAGCTAATTCACCCCTCCACTTT
cdr3_aa: CASSLARGANSPLHF
j_call: TRBJ1-6
d_call: -
v_call: TRBV5-5
clone_size: -

cdr3_nt: TGTGCCAGCAGCTCGGAGCGGGGGGGCATTAATGAGCAGTTCTTC
cdr3_aa: CASSSERGGINEQFF
j_call: TRBJ2-1
d_call: TRBD2
v_call: TRBV9
clone_size: -

cdr3_nt: TGTGCCAGCAGTGAATCGGCAGGCGTCTTGCCCCAGCATTTT
cdr3_aa: CASSESAGVLPQHF
j_call: TRBJ1-5
d_call: -
v_call: TRBV6-4
clone_size: once

cdr3_nt: TGTGCCATCAGGGCGGGGGAGTACACAGATACGCAGTATTTT
cdr3_aa: CAIRAGEYTDTQYF
j_call: TRBJ2-3
d_call: TRBD2
v_call: TRBV10-3
clone_size: -

cdr3_nt: TGTGCCAGTAGTGGGAGGAGGGACGGGGTGTTTTTT
cdr3_aa: CASSGRRDGVFF
j_call: TRBJ2-2
d_call: -
v_call: TRBV19
clone_size: -

cdr3_nt: TGTGCCAGCAGTGCCATGACAGGAGGTGGCTACGAGCAGTACTTC
cdr3_aa: CASSAMTGGGYEQYF
j_call: TRBJ2-7
d_call: -
v_call: TRBV2
clone_size: -

cdr3_nt: TGTGCCAGCAGTGAGGTGCGGATGAACACTGAAGCTTTCTTT
cdr3_aa: CASSEVRMNTEAFF
j_call: TRBJ1-1
d_call: -
v_call: TRBV2
clone_size: -

cdr3_nt: TGTGCCAGCACTCCCCACCCCCAGGGATTCAATCAGCCCCAGCATTTT
cdr3_aa: CASTPHPQGFNQPQHF
j_call: TRBJ1-5
d_call: -
v_call: TRBV5-5
clone_size: -

cdr3_nt: TGTGCCAGCTCAACCGGGACAGGGGATTCACCCCTCCACTTT
cdr3_aa: CASSTGTGDSPLHF
j_call: TRBJ1-6
d_call: TRBD1
v_call: TRBV18
clone_size: -

cdr3_nt: TGTGCCAGCAGCTTAGCAGTGACATACGAGCAGTACTTC
cdr3_aa: CASSLAVTYEQYF
j_call: TRBJ2-7
d_call: -
v_call: TRBV7-9
clone_size: -

cdr3_nt: TGTGCCAGCAGCTTTTCGGGTCGCGAGCAGTACTTC
cdr3_aa: CASSFSGREQYF
j_call: TRBJ2-7
d_call: -
v_call: TRBV5-6
clone_size: -

cdr3_nt: TGTGCCAGCAGCCTTTCAACAGGGGATGGAAACACCATATATTTT
cdr3_aa: CASSLSTGDGNTIYF
j_call: TRBJ1-3
d_call: TRBD1
v_call: TRBV4-2
clone_size: -

cdr3_nt: TGTGCCTGGACACAGGAGAACACCGGGGAGCTGTTTTTT
cdr3_aa: CAWTQENTGELFF
j_call: TRBJ2-2
d_call: -
v_call: TRBV30
clone_size: -

cdr3_nt: TGTGCCAGCAGCAGCGGACAGCGCAAGTCAGCCTATGGCTACACCTTC
cdr3_aa: CASSSGQRKSAYGYTF
j_call: TRBJ1-2
d_call: -
v_call: TRBV5-4
clone_size: -

cdr3_nt: TGTGCCTGGAGGGTTACCGGGGTAATCTTGAAGGGCACTGAAGCTTTCTTT
cdr3_aa: CAWRVTGVILKGTEAFF
j_call: TRBJ1-1
d_call: -
v_call: TRBV30
clone_size: -

cdr3_nt: TGTGCCACCAGCGGATTAGCGGAGTTCGGCGGGGAGCTGTTTTTT
cdr3_aa: CATSGLAEFGGELFF
j_call: TRBJ2-2
d_call: -
v_call: TRBV15
clone_size: -

cdr3_nt: TGCAGCGCCCGACAGGGGTTCACTGAAGCTTTCTTT
cdr3_aa: CSARQGFTEAFF
j_call: TRBJ1-1
d_call: TRBD1
v_call: TRBV29-1
clone_size: -

cdr3_nt: TGTGCCTGGAGTCTCCCTAGCGGGAGCTCTATAGATACGCAGTATTTT
cdr3_aa: CAWSLPSGSSIDTQYF
j_call: TRBJ2-3
d_call: TRBD2
v_call: TRBV30
clone_size: -

cdr3_nt: TGTGCCAGCAGTTTTCGGTATGCAAGTAGCACCTTC
cdr3_aa: CASSFRYASSTF
j_call: TRBJ1-2
d_call: -
v_call: TRBV13
clone_size: few

cdr3_nt: TGCGCCAGCAATAACCCAGGGGACTCTGGAAACACCATATATTTT
cdr3_aa: CASNNPGDSGNTIYF
j_call: TRBJ1-3
d_call: -
v_call: TRBV5-1
clone_size: -

cdr3_nt: TGTGCCAGCAGAAGGACAGGGGAAGAGACCCAGTACTTC
cdr3_aa: CASRRTGEETQYF
j_call: TRBJ2-5
d_call: TRBD1
v_call: TRBV27
clone_size: -

cdr3_nt: TGTGCCAGCAGCGTACTCAACCTGGGAGGCACAGATACGCAGTATTTT
cdr3_aa: CASSVLNLGGTDTQYF
j_call: TRBJ2-3
d_call: -
v_call: TRBV9
clone_size: -

cdr3_nt: TGTGCCTGGAGTGTACGCAGGGTAAACACCATATATTTT
cdr3_aa: CAWSVRRVNTIYF
j_call: TRBJ1-3
d_call: -
v_call: TRBV30
clone_size: -

cdr3_nt: TGTGCCACCAGCAGAAGACAGGGGGGCGACGAGCAGTACTTC
cdr3_aa: CATSRRQGGDEQYF
j_call: TRBJ2-7
d_call: TRBD1
v_call: TRBV15
clone_size: -

cdr3_nt: TGTGCCAGCAGCTTATTGGGCATTGGGAATGAGCAGTTCTTC
cdr3_aa: CASSLLGIGNEQFF
j_call: TRBJ2-1
d_call: -
v_call: TRBV7-3
clone_size: -

cdr3_nt: TGTGCCAGCAGAAATTCGGGATCCACAGATACGCAGTATTTT
cdr3_aa: CASRNSGSTDTQYF
j_call: TRBJ2-3
d_call: -
v_call: TRBV7-9
clone_size: -

cdr3_nt: TGTGCCAGCAGTACCCCGGGACTAGCTTCCGATGAGCAGTTCTTC
cdr3_aa: CASSTPGLASDEQFF
j_call: TRBJ2-1
d_call: TRBD2
v_call: TRBV6-5
clone_size: -

cdr3_nt: TGTGCCAGCAGACTCGGGACTAGCGGGGGTTACGAGCAGTACTTC
cdr3_aa: CASRLGTSGGYEQYF
j_call: TRBJ2-7
d_call: TRBD2
v_call: TRBV11-3
clone_size: -